Presented here are 3 T cell receptor beta chains from one specimen sequenced in a study of T cells after yellow fever vaccination. From the 5' RACE reads, TCRdb called clonotypes with MiXCR, one entry per CDR3 protein. The sample carries 510,000 or so distinct CDR3 sequences, 15% to 20% recorded once. The material sequenced was PBMCs, taken 15 days after the yellow fever booster vaccination. Receptors originate from a man under 40 who received the YFV17D yellow fever vaccine.

J is TRBJ2-4 and V is TRBV5-1; 9 bases agree with TRBD2. V shed 0 bases, J shed 14 bases, and the junction held 6 bases outside the gene matches. The CDR3 runs to 13 residues. Germline V gene lookup returns CDR1 SGHRS and CDR2 YFSETQ. The CDR3 region has the DNA TGCGCCAGCAGCTTGGGCCTAGCGGGAAACAAGTACTTC. Protein: CASSLGLAGNKYF.

This clonotype occurred a few times. The V call is TRBV5-1, the J call TRBJ2-5; TRBD1 agrees at 9 bases. Looked up from germline, CDR1 is SGHRS and CDR2 is YFSETQ. The V segment lost 4 bases and the J segment 1 base; nucleotides outside the gene matches: 17. The CDR3 runs to 19 residues. The CDR3 bases are TGCGCCAGCAGCCTGGTCGGGACAGGGAACATATTTACCCAAGAGACCCAGTACTTC. It is translated as CASSLVGTGNIFTQETQYF.

The chain joins TRBV6-2 or TRBV6-3 to TRBJ2-1; D may be TRBD2 (6 bases). This CDR3 region has 14 residues. Trimming cost V 7 bases and J 4 bases, with 14 bases left between them. Germline-derived CDR1 and CDR2 are MNHEY and SVGEGT. The chain's CDR3 is CASKDGSKYNEQFF. For the CDR3, the DNA is TGTGCCAGCAAGGACGGGAGTAAGTACAATGAGCAGTTCTTC.